These 15 T cell receptor beta chains were sequenced from one sample in a study of control samples from healthy donors and cancer patients. Clones were read by immunoSEQ multiplex PCR, and TCRdb kept only the in-frame ones, dropping some. The table has 140,000 to 150,000 clones, roughly 93% seen once. Sequencing was done on a sample of blood. These receptors all come from a man younger than 35 in good health.

V usage is TRBV6-6 and J usage is TRBJ2-5; TRBD1 aligns across 9 bases. The trim removed 5 bases at V and 3 bases at J, leaving 7 bases unmatched. The length of the CDR3 is 15 residues. CDR1 and CDR2 (germline): MNHNY, SVGAGI (reference sequence). The CDR3 nucleotides are TGTGCCAGCAGTCACGGGGACAGGGCCAAAGAGACCCAGTACTTC. It specifies CASSHGDRAKETQYF.

The rearrangement uses TRBV19 and TRBJ1-4; TRBD1 aligns across 11 bases. The CDR3 totals 14 residues. The germline CDR1 and CDR2 sequences are LNHDA and SQIVND (reference sequence). V dropped 5 bases and J dropped 12; count of bases not matched to a gene: 8. CDR3 DNA sequence: TGTGCCAGTAGTTCATGGGACAGGGGGGAAGAACTGTTTTTT. Translated: CASSSWDRGEELFF. Full variable domain (missing parts from reference TRBV19 and TRBJ1-4): DGGITQSPKYLFRKEGQNVTLSCEQNLNHDAMYWYRQDPGQGLRLIYYSQIVNDFQKGDIAEGYSVSREKKESFPLTVTSAQKNPTAFYLCASSSWDRGEELFFGSGTQLSVL.

This clone has only a few counts. The chain has TRBV4-1 and TRBJ1-5; D unclear. CDR1 is MGHRA and CDR2 is YSYEKL in the germline V gene. Trimming took off 9 bases at V and 0 bases at J, with 12 bases between the two ends. This CDR3 comprises 14 residues. In nucleotides, the CDR3 is TGCGCCAGTGCCGTGAGCCATAGCAATCAGCCCCAGCATTTT. Encoded protein: CASAVSHSNQPQHF.

This clone appeared once. The chain employs TRBV29-1 and TRBJ1-1; no reliable D call. V gave up 6 bases and J gave up 4 bases, with 12 bases separating them. The CDR3 spans 12 residues. Germline V gene sequence: CDR1 SQVTM, CDR2 ANQGSEA. The CDR3 coding sequence is TGCAGCGTGGAGTGGGGTCGCACTGAAGCTTTCTTT. Encoded protein: CSVEWGRTEAFF.

The chain couples TRBV27 to TRBJ1-4, with TRBD1 as a possible D gene (5 bases). The V gene's germline CDR1 is MNHEY and CDR2 SMNVEV (reference sequence). V was cut by 8 bases and J by 7 bases, with 20 bases left in between. The CDR3 is 15 residues long. The CDR3, as DNA: TGTGCCAGCTCTTATTTCGGCAGGGAGTCTGAAAAACTGTTTTTT. Amino acid sequence: CASSYFGRESEKLFF. The variable domain in full, completed from reference TRBV27 and TRBJ1-4, reads EAQVTQNPRYLITVTGKKLTVTCSQNMNHEYMSWYRQDPGLGLRQIYYSMNVEVTDKGDVPEGYKVSRKEKRNFPLILESPSPNQTSLYFCASSYFGRESEKLFFGSGTQLSVL.

The chain recombines TRBV5-6 with TRBJ1-5, with D unresolved. CDR3 size: 13 residues. Trimming cost V 4 bases and J 2 bases, with 7 bases left between them. Germline-derived CDR1 and CDR2 are SGHDT and YYEEEE. This chain's CDR3 is CASSLLGNQPQHF. Written as DNA, the CDR3 is TGTGCCAGCAGCCTACTGGGCAATCAGCCCCAGCATTTT.

This chain connects TRBV28 to TRBJ2-1, with 14 positions matching TRBD2. Looked up from germline, CDR1 is MDHEN and CDR2 is SYDVKM. J gave up 8 bases and V 6 bases, and 9 bases lay outside the gene matches. This CDR3 comprises 16 residues. The CDR3 region is CASSLWTSGRSHEQFF. CDR3 in DNA: TGTGCCAGCAGCCTGTGGACTAGCGGGAGGTCGCATGAGCAGTTCTTC.

The V gene is TRBV12-3 or TRBV12-4, the J gene TRBJ2-4; no clear D gene. The V gene lost 4 bases and the J gene lost 7 bases, with 8 bases spanning the gap. The CDR3 totals 12 residues. Here the CDR3 reads CASSWLGNIQYF. The CDR3 DNA reads TGTGCCAGCAGTTGGCTGGGTAACATTCAGTACTTC.

The chain is built from TRBV11-3 and TRBJ2-3, with D maybe TRBD2 (5 bases). This CDR3 has 14 amino acids. V lost 5 bases to trimming and J lost 0 bases, with 9 bases between them. Germline V gene sequence: CDR1 SGHNT, CDR2 YENEEA. The CDR3 DNA reads as TGTGCCAGCAGCGCCGTAGCGAGCACAGATACGCAGTATTTT. This gives the protein CASSAVASTDTQYF. The full variable domain, completed using reference TRBV11-3 and TRBJ2-3, is EAGVVQSPRYKIIEKKQPVAFWCNPISGHNTLYWYLQNLGQGPELLIRYENEEAVDDSQLPKDRFSAERLKGVDSTLKIQPAELGDSAVYLCASSAVASTDTQYFGPGTRLTVL.

This chain connects TRBV19 to TRBJ1-2, with 8 bases aligning to TRBD1. This CDR3 spans 16 amino acids. With 6 bases clipped from V and 4 bases from J, the junction kept 13 bases outside the gene matches. The V gene's germline CDR1 is LNHDA and CDR2 SQIVND (reference sequence). The CDR3 coding sequence is TGTGCCAGTAGCGCAATTGACAGGGGCCTGTCCTATGGCTACACCTTC. Translated, it gives CASSAIDRGLSYGYTF.

The chain recombines TRBV7-6 with TRBJ1-1; no clear D gene. This CDR3 has 12 amino acids. V was clipped by 5 bases and J by 4 bases, with 8 bases between them. Germline V gene lookup returns CDR1 SGHVS and CDR2 FNYEAQ. The CDR3 reads CASSPITTEAFF. CDR3 DNA: TGTGCCAGCAGCCCTATAACCACTGAAGCTTTCTTT.

The gene calls are TRBV13 and TRBJ2-5, with TRBD2 as a possible D gene (5 bases). This CDR3 has 14 amino acids. Germline-derived CDR1 and CDR2 are PRHDT and FYEKMQ (reference sequence). Trimming took 6 bases from V and 3 from J, leaving 14 bases between them. In nucleotides, the CDR3 is TGTGCCAGCAGTCAGGAGGCCCACGAAGAGACCCAGTACTTC. It specifies CASSQEAHEETQYF.

This clone was seen more than once but under ten times. The V and J genes are TRBV7-9 and TRBJ1-6; no clear D gene. The germline V gene encodes CDR1 SEHNR and CDR2 FQNEAQ (reference sequence). Deletions cut 3 bases from V and 6 bases from J, with 9 bases between. CDR3 length: 14 amino acids. The CDR3 is CASSFLGANSPLHF. DNA of the CDR3: TGTGCCAGCAGCTTCCTGGGCGCTAATTCACCCCTCCACTTT.

The rearrangement links TRBV10-3 to TRBJ1-3; D is unresolved. The V end was cut by 7 bases, the J end by 0 bases, with 10 bases between. The CDR3 covers 14 residues. Looked up from germline, CDR1 is ENHRY and CDR2 is SYGVKD. The CDR3, as DNA: TGTGCCATCACTAACAGCAGCTCTGGAAACACCATATATTTT. The encoded protein is CAITNSSSGNTIYF.

The sample holds one count of this clone. J is TRBJ1-6 and V is TRBV11-2, with D hard to call. V was cut by 5 bases and J by 9 bases, with 20 bases left in between. This CDR3 comprises 16 residues. Per the germline V gene, CDR1 is SGHAT and CDR2 is FQNNGV. CDR3 loop: CASSASLSLVISPLHF. The CDR3, as DNA: TGTGCCAGCAGCGCCTCCCTGAGTCTCGTCATTTCACCCCTCCACTTT. The full variable domain, with the rest looked up from reference TRBV11-2 and TRBJ1-6, is EAGVAQSPRYKIIEKRQSVAFWCNPISGHATLYWYQQILGQGPKLLIQFQNNGVVDDSQLPKDRFSAERLKGVDSTLKIQPAKLEDSAVYLCASSASLSLVISPLHFGNGTRLTVT.